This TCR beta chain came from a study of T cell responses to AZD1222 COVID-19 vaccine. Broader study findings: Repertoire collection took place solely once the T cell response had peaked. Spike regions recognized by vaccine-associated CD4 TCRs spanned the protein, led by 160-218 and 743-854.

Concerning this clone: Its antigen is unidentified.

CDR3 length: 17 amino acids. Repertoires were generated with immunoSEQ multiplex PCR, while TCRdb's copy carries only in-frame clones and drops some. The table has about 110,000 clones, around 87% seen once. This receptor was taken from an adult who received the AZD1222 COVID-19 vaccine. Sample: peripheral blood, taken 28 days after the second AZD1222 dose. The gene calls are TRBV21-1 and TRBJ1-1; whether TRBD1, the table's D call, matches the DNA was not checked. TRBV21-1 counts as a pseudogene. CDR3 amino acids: CASSKVGTGEMNTEAFF. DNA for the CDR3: TGTGCCAGCAGCAAAGTTGGGACAGGAGAGATGAACACTGAAGCTTTCTTT.